Reported below is one T cell receptor beta chain. Its antigen is currently not known. Base qualities are not recorded, but no much larger clone differs from it by a single base. Using the deep immunoSEQ assay, TCR CDR3 regions were amplified from genomic DNA by multiplex PCR. Extracted genomic DNA from each cell subset was distributed evenly across all wells of several immunoSEQ 96-well plates, and each plate was treated as a replicate. For sorted subsets, roughly 200 ng of genomic DNA, equivalent to 25,000 to 30,000 T cell genomes, went into each replicate PCR. The purified libraries were quantified using a Qubit 3.0 fluorometer, sized with a Bioanalyzer 2100, and then quantified again using the KAPA Library Quantification kit. A separate single-read 150-cycle Illumina NextSeq 550 flow cell was used to sequence each immunoSEQ 96-well plate. As for the original processing: Because only junctional sequences without quality scores were contained in the immunoSEQ output, filtering matching that applied to full-length reads could not be performed. Sequences were annotated with PyIR, a Python wrapper for IgBLAST v1.9, and V/J genes and CDR3 were assigned using IMGT germline references. Reads were filtered out if the reads had weak V/J assignments (E-value above 1e-6), no CDR3, stop codons, out-of-frame junctions, or ambiguous translated residues. V3J clonotypes were defined by identical inferred V gene, J gene, and CDR3 amino acid sequence. To compute the percentage overlap between repertoires, the number of shared unique clonotypes was divided by the size of the smaller repertoire. RTK rarefaction, the Chao1 estimator, and Recon v2.1 estimates of unobserved clonotypes were used to assess repertoire richness. OLGA was used to compute generation probabilities for all TCRbeta clonotypes that the gDNA method yielded from a handful of donors. TCRdb mirrors the immuneACCESS table, restricted to in-frame sequences. Some clones are absent from its copies; in checked studies, under half trace to an unresolved V gene, and the reason for the others is unknown. That table is the source of V, J and clone size, and D and trimming were worked out from the DNA. Counted in this sample were 2 million to 3 million clones; roughly 93% of them appeared once. Of the sample, 0.36% is held by the ten largest clones.

Between the V and J ends, shortened by 1 base and 8 bases respectively, the junction contains 14 bases. The cysteine opens and the phenylalanine closes a CDR3 of 15 amino acids. Solely the CDR3 DNA is kept, with 45 bases framed from the first base. Reading the germline V gene gives CDR1 SGHVS and CDR2 FNYEAQ. The entry originates in a study of shared clonotypes between healthy human individuals (dated by TCRdb to about 2020). A note on the overall study: Three men and two women, aged 18 to 49 years, made up the cohort. For each donor, CD4 naive and CD4 memory were each run on three plates, CD8 naive on two plates, and CD8 memory on one plate. Blood TCR repertoires of four to six healthy adults were deeply sequenced to estimate repertoire size and the extent of clonotype sharing between individuals. To increase sequencing depth and limit assay-specific biases, different laboratories used diverse techniques to prepare libraries and sequence TCR repertoires. Between about 0.85 and 9.5 billion PBMCs per donor were obtained by leukapheresis. What the research found in general, with its limitations: Sharing across four donors was observed for around 5% of naive CD4, over 3% of naive CD8, over 2% of memory CD4, and roughly 0.43% of memory CD8 clonotypes. Sampling was limited to blood, and TCR repertoires in tissue likely differ from TCR repertoires in blood. The genetic and exposure-history diversity represented was limited by the small number of donors. Based on pairwise subsampling, the degree of clonotype sharing among donors was expected to be affected by sequencing depth. Even with the large sequencing depth, rarefaction of the sorted-subset datasets indicated that sequencing was incomplete. Compared with non-shared clonotypes, clonotypes shared by all four sorted-subset donors had higher generation probabilities. Larger estimated clonotype richness was generally found for naive subsets than for memory subsets.

The donors were healthy, HIV-negative adults who had no recently reported acute infections or vaccinations. Every donor was a Caucasian adult living in Nashville, Tennessee, USA. Magnetic negative selection was used to enrich CD4+ T cells, after which naive cells were positively selected on CD45RA and the negative fraction became the memory subset. Blood was obtained by leukapheresis, after which PBMCs were separated by Ficoll-Histopaque density gradient centrifugation and cryopreserved in liquid nitrogen vapor phase. Analytical flow cytometry was used to check the purity and quantity of each magnetically sorted T cell population. Each sorted fraction had its genomic DNA isolated and then quantified by UV absorbance on a Nanodrop 2000c.

This sequence originates from a man younger than 35 in good health. Some clones in this sample may be carry-over from other donors' samples. The rearrangement combines TRBV7-6 with TRBJ1-4; matching of 6 bases hints at TRBD1 as the D gene. Material for sequencing was naive CD4+ T cells from PBMCs. In light of the paper, this sample's cell subset or site label describes: CD45RA+ positively selected. The DNA reads TGTGCCAGCAGCTTAGTCGCAGGGGAGGGGGAAAAACTGTTTTTT. This gives the protein CASSLVAGEGEKLFF. Reference TRBV7-6 and TRBJ1-4 genes cover what lies past the CDR3, so the full variable domain is GAGVSQSPRYKVTKRGQDVALRCDPISGHVSLYWYRQALGQGPEFLTYFNYEAQQDKSGLPNDRFSAERPEGSISTLTIQRTEQRDSAMYRCASSLVAGEGEKLFFGSGTQLSVL.